This T cell receptor beta chain was obtained from a study of cytomegalovirus exposure and HLA in healthy donors. Study observations and caveats: V- and J-gene trimming in TCR beta was tied to a missense DCLRE1C variant by an analysis performed later.

Looked up from germline, CDR1 is MDHEN and CDR2 is SYDVKM. Between the trimmed V and J ends, which lost 6 bases and 3 bases, there was a span of 6 bases. The CDR3 runs 11 residues. Details on this clone: Its antigen is unknown.

The PCR had 60 Vbeta and 13 Jbeta primers. Sequencing was performed with immunoSEQ multiplex PCR; in TCRdb, only in-frame clones are kept and a portion is missing. The profile shows over 100,000 clones, more than 75% of them singletons. The TCR comes from a woman in her late teens or twenties in good health and CMV-seropositive. The chain employs TRBV28 and TRBJ2-7, with D unclear. The sample comprised PBMCs. DNA for the CDR3: TGTGCCAGCAGCCCCCTCTACGAGCAGTACTTC. Translated: CASSPLYEQYF.